Reported below is one T cell receptor beta chain. The table came from immunoSEQ multiplex PCR; TCRdb's copy has only in-frame clones and leaves some out. The sample yields about 480,000 clones, approximately 88% seen once. The CDR3 extends over 14 amino acids. Trimming cost V 4 bases and J 11 bases; bases outside gene matches: 5. The germline CDR1 and CDR2 sequences are SGHDT and YYEEEE. This sample was taken from a study of blood T cell repertoires in COVID-19. Across the whole study: From the United States, Italy and Spain came samples of acute and convalescent COVID-19.

The sequenced material came from peripheral blood. The source of this sequence is a woman aged 45-65 years with COVID-19, enrolled during active disease. The genes are TRBV5-6 and TRBJ1-6, with 11 bases aligning to TRBD1. CDR3 nucleotides: TGTGCCAGCAGCCTCGGGACAGGGGGTACACCCCTCCACTTT. Translating gives CASSLGTGGTPLHF. Drawing the rest from reference TRBV5-6 and TRBJ1-6, the complete variable domain is DAGVTQSPTHLIKTRGQQVTLRCSPKSGHDTVSWYQQALGQGPQFIFQYYEEEERQRGNFPDRFSGHQFPNYSSELNVNALLLGDSALYLCASSLGTGGTPLHFGNGTRLTVT.